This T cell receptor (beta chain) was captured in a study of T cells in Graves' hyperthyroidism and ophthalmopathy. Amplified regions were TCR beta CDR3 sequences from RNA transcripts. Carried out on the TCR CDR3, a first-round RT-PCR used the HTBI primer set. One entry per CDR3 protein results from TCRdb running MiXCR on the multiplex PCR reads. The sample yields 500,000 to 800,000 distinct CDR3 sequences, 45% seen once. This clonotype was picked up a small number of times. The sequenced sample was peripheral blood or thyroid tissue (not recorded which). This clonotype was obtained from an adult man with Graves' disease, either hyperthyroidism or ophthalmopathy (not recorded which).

The CDR3 DNA is TGTGCCAGCAGCTGGACAGGGGATCCCTCTGGAAACACCATATATTTT. Protein sequence: CASSWTGDPSGNTIYF. The chain recombines TRBV7-9 with TRBJ1-3; 9 nucleotides match TRBD1. The length of the CDR3 is 16 residues. Germline V lookup: CDR1 SEHNR, CDR2 FQNEAQ (reference sequence). The J segment lost 0 bases and the V segment lost 4 bases, leaving 4 bases of the junction unmatched. The variable domain in full, completed from reference TRBV7-9 and TRBJ1-3, reads DTGVSQNPRHKITKRGQNVTFRCDPISEHNRLYWYRQTLGQGPEFLTYFQNEAQLEKSRLLSDRFSAERPKGSFSTLEIQRTEQGDSAMYLCASSWTGDPSGNTIYFGEGSWLTVV.